The present T cell receptor (beta chain) was sequenced within a study of technical replicates of blood from several donors. Germline values: CDR1 MNHNY, CDR2 SVGAGI (reference sequence). Trimming pared 0 bases from V and 6 bases from J, leaving 8 bases between. CDR3 length equals 13 residues. Profiled with immunoSEQ multiplex PCR; TCRdb holds only in-frame clones, not every one. The profile shows 75,000 to 95,000 clones, around 96% of them singletons. The receptor's source is a human donor in good health. The V and J genes are TRBV6-6 and TRBJ1-2; D perhaps matches TRBD1 (5 bases). Sequencing was performed on T cells isolated from PBMCs. For the CDR3, the DNA is TGTGCCAGCAGTTACTCAGTAGGGGATGGCTACACCTTC. This encodes CASSYSVGDGYTF.